A selection of T cell receptor beta chains follows, all from one sample in a study of blood T cell repertoires in COVID-19. Sequencing was performed with immunoSEQ multiplex PCR; in TCRdb, only in-frame clones are kept and a portion is missing. The sample has about 160,000 clones, about 86% seen once; the top ten hold approximately 4%. Input material: PBMCs or T cells enriched from blood (not recorded which). These receptors came from a woman in her 50s in a cohort exposed to, infected with or recovered from COVID-19 (not recorded which). CDR3s include the opening cysteine and the closing phenylalanine or tryptophan. D genes are given only for firm matches. Rows give clone size only sometimes, using once, few, many, or a class for an expanded clone.

j_call | d_call | clone_size | v_call | cdr3_nt | cdr3_aa
TRBJ2-2 | TRBD1 | . | TRBV28 | TGTGCCAGCTGGACAGGGAACACCGGGGAGCTGTTTTTT | CASWTGNTGELFF
TRBJ1-3 | . | . | TRBV28 | TGTGCCAGCAGTTTAGTACAGGTGAATGGAAACACCATATATTTT | CASSLVQVNGNTIYF
TRBJ2-7 | TRBD1 | once | TRBV29-1 | TGCAGCGTCGCCGCGAGTGGGACAGGGATCTACGAGCAGTACTTC | CSVAASGTGIYEQYF
TRBJ1-1 | TRBD1 | . | TRBV19 | TGTGCCAGTAGTAAAGGACTGGGACAGGCGAACACTGAAGCTTTCTTT | CASSKGLGQANTEAFF
TRBJ1-3 | . | once | TRBV27 | TGTGCCAGCAGTTTCCGCGAGCCGAGCTCTGGAAACACCATATATTTT | CASSFREPSSGNTIYF
TRBJ1-3 | . | . | TRBV3-1/TRBV3-2 | TGTGCCAGCAGCCCGAGCAGGGGAAATGGAAACACCATATATTTT | CASSPSRGNGNTIYF
TRBJ1-4 | TRBD1 | . | TRBV28 | TGTGCCAGCAGTCCCATAAAGGGACAGGGGGCTGATCGACTGTTTTTT | CASSPIKGQGADRLFF
TRBJ2-7 | TRBD2 | . | TRBV18 | TGTGCCAGCTCACAAGCGGGGCAGACCTACGAGCAGTACTTC | CASSQAGQTYEQYF
TRBJ2-1 | . | . | TRBV2 | TGTGCCAGCCAGGCCCGCAATGAGCAGTTCTTC | CASQARNEQFF
TRBJ2-3 | . | . | TRBV4-2 | TGTGCCAGCAGCCAAGGCTCTGACAGAAGCACAGATACGCAGTATTTT | CASSQGSDRSTDTQYF
TRBJ2-7 | TRBD2 | . | TRBV7-9 | TGTGCCAGCAGCCGAAGTACGGCTAGCGGGAGCTACGAGCAGTACTTC | CASSRSTASGSYEQYF
TRBJ1-1 | TRBD1 | few | TRBV10-3 | TGTGCCAGCAACAGGGGGCCGGACGCTGAAGCTTTCTTT | CASNRGPDAEAFF
TRBJ2-1 | TRBD1 | . | TRBV25-1 | TGTGCCAGCAGTGGACAGGGGGCGGGTGAGCAGTTCTTC | CASSGQGAGEQFF
TRBJ2-7 | TRBD1 | . | TRBV6-2/TRBV6-3 | TGTGCCAGCAGTCCCCCCCCGAAGGGGACAGGACTTTGCGAGCAGTACTTC | CASSPPPKGTGLCEQYF
TRBJ2-1 | . | . | TRBV7-9 | TGTGCCAGCAGCTTAGGTGTTAGGCTAGAAAAAAATGAGCAGTTCTTC | CASSLGVRLEKNEQFF
TRBJ1-3 | . | few | TRBV6-6 | TGTGCCAGCAGTCGACGGACGGGCAGGGAGGTTGGAAACACCATATATTTT | CASSRRTGREVGNTIYF
TRBJ2-1 | TRBD1 | . | TRBV5-6 | TGTGCCAGCAGCTCAAGGGGGCTCGTAAACAATGAGCAGTTCTTC | CASSSRGLVNNEQFF
TRBJ2-1 | TRBD1 | . | TRBV7-3 | TGTGCCAGCAGCTTAATGGGACAGGGGTCCTACAATGAGCAGTTCTTC | CASSLMGQGSYNEQFF
TRBJ2-5 | TRBD2 | few | TRBV2 | TGTGCCAGCAGGAAGGGACTAGCGGGAGGGCCACGAGAGACCCAGTACTTC | CASRKGLAGGPRETQYF
TRBJ2-1 | TRBD1 | . | TRBV11-2 | TGTGCCAGCAGCTTCTTCGGGACAGGGCTTGATGAGCAGTTCTTC | CASSFFGTGLDEQFF
TRBJ2-3 | TRBD2 | . | TRBV2 | TGTGCCAGCAGTGAAAGGGAGGGATCGACCACAGATACGCAGTATTTT | CASSEREGSTTDTQYF
TRBJ1-4 | . | many | TRBV14 | TGTGCCAGCAGTCAAGACAGGAGGGCGGAAAAACTGTTTTTT | CASSQDRRAEKLFF
TRBJ1-5 | TRBD1 | . | TRBV29-1 | TGCAGCGTATGGACAGGGGCCGGACAGCCCCAGCATTTT | CSVWTGAGQPQHF
TRBJ2-3 | TRBD1 | . | TRBV19 | TGTGCCAGTAGTATAGTGTCAGGGGGCGGCGCGGATACGCAGTATTTT | CASSIVSGGGADTQYF
TRBJ2-7 | . | . | TRBV7-8 | TGTGCCAGCAGCTTAGCGGGGCGTTTCGACGAGCAGTACTTC | CASSLAGRFDEQYF
TRBJ2-1 | TRBD1 | . | TRBV6-4 | TGTGCCAGCAGCCTACAGGGGGGTAGGAATGAGCAGTTCTTC | CASSLQGGRNEQFF
TRBJ1-2 | . | . | TRBV18 | TGTGCCAGCTCTCCGACCCTAGACAGTTCAGGCTACACCTTC | CASSPTLDSSGYTF
TRBJ2-7 | TRBD1 | . | TRBV28 | TGTGCCAGCAGGTCAGACAGGGCCGGGTACGAGCAGTACTTC | CASRSDRAGYEQYF
TRBJ1-5 | . | . | TRBV18 | TGTGCCAGCTCACGTAAACCAGGGGATAGCAATCAGCCCCAGCATTTT | CASSRKPGDSNQPQHF
TRBJ2-7 | TRBD2 | . | TRBV10-1 | TGCGCCAGCAGTGAGTCTGGCGGGAGGGCCTACGAGCAGTACTTC | CASSESGGRAYEQYF
TRBJ2-3 | . | . | TRBV11-2 | TGTGCCAGCAGCTTAGATTGGAGGAACCTGCACACAGATACGCAGTATTTT | CASSLDWRNLHTDTQYF
TRBJ1-2 | TRBD1 | . | TRBV5-6 | TGTGCCAGCAGCCTGGGACAGGATTACGATGGCTACACCTTC | CASSLGQDYDGYTF
TRBJ2-7 | TRBD1 | . | TRBV5-6 | TGTGCCAGCAGCTTCTGGACAGGGCGGAACGAGCAGTACTTC | CASSFWTGRNEQYF
TRBJ1-6 | TRBD1 | . | TRBV27 | TGTGCCGTAAAACAGGGGGCCGGACATAATTCACCCCTCCACTTT | CAVKQGAGHNSPLHF
TRBJ2-6 | . | . | TRBV14 | TGTGCCAGCAGCCGGGCTTCTGGGGCCAACGTCCTGACTTTC | CASSRASGANVLTF
TRBJ2-3 | TRBD1 | . | TRBV5-1 | TGCGCCAGCAGCTCTGCGGGACAGGGGTTCTCCCGCACAGATACGCAGTATTTT | CASSSAGQGFSRTDTQYF
TRBJ2-1 | TRBD2 | . | TRBV18 | TGTGCCAGCTCACTACGGACTAGCGGGGGGGCCCGCAGCTCCTACAATGAGCAGTTCTTC | CASSLRTSGGARSSYNEQFF
TRBJ1-3 | . | . | TRBV5-1 | TGCGCCAGCAGCTTGGCCGCTGGAAACACCATATATTTT | CASSLAAGNTIYF
TRBJ2-2 | . | . | TRBV7-9 | TGTGCCAGCAGCTCCAGGGTTGCCGGGGAGCTGTTTTTT | CASSSRVAGELFF
TRBJ2-7 | TRBD1 | . | TRBV10-3 | TGTGCCATCAGGGATCAGGGGGAACAGTACTTC | CAIRDQGEQYF
TRBJ2-5 | . | . | TRBV7-8 | TGTGCCAGCAGCTCCACCCGCAGGTCCCGCGAAGAGACCCAGTACTTC | CASSSTRRSREETQYF
TRBJ2-1 | TRBD1 | . | TRBV29-1 | TGCAGCGCATGGACAGGGGCCACATCCCCCAATGAGCAGTTCTTC | CSAWTGATSPNEQFF
TRBJ2-7 | TRBD1 | . | TRBV7-8 | TGTGCCAGCAGCCTAACCCGGACAGGAGCCTACGAGCAGTACTTC | CASSLTRTGAYEQYF
TRBJ2-7 | TRBD1 | . | TRBV19 | TGTGCCAGTAGTGACAGGGGCCGCTACGAGCAGTACTTC | CASSDRGRYEQYF
TRBJ2-7 | . | . | TRBV6-2/TRBV6-3 | TGTGCCAGCAGTTACAATACGCGGATGTACGAGCAGTACTTC | CASSYNTRMYEQYF
TRBJ1-4 | . | . | TRBV6-1 | TGTGCCAGCAGTGATAGAACAGGAGCTTTAAATGAAAAACTGTTTTTT | CASSDRTGALNEKLFF
TRBJ2-7 | . | . | TRBV7-3 | TGTGCCAGCAGCTTACTGGCAGGGTTGGGCCACGAGCAGTACTTC | CASSLLAGLGHEQYF
TRBJ2-1 | TRBD2 | . | TRBV5-5 | TGTGCCAGCAGCTTCAGACTAGCGGGGGATGTCATCAATGAGCAGTTCTTC | CASSFRLAGDVINEQFF
TRBJ2-7 | TRBD1 | . | TRBV24-1 | TGTGCCACCAGTGGGACAGGGGGTTACGAGCAGTACTTC | CATSGTGGYEQYF